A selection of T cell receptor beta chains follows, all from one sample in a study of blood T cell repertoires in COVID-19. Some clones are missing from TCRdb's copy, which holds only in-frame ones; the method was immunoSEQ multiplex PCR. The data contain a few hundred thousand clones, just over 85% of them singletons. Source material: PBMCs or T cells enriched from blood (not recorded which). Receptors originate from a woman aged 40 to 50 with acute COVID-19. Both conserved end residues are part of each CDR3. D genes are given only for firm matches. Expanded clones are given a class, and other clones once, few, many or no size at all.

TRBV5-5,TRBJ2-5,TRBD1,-,CASSLRPAGGQETQYF,TGTGCCAGCAGCCTGAGACCGGCAGGGGGCCAAGAGACCCAGTACTTC
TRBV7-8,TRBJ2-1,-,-,CASSLIQSGEQFF,TGTGCCAGCAGCTTAATCCAATCCGGTGAGCAGTTCTTC
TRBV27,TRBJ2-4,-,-,CASSLAGQGRNIQYF,TGTGCCAGCAGCCTAGCGGGACAGGGGCGAAACATTCAGTACTTC
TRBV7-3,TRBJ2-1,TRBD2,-,CASSPLGGGNEQFF,TGTGCCAGCAGCCCTCTTGGGGGGGGCAATGAGCAGTTCTTC
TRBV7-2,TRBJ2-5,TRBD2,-,CASSYNGLVQETQYF,TGTGCCAGCAGCTACAACGGACTAGTACAAGAGACCCAGTACTTC
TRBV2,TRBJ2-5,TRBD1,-,CASLRDRQETQYF,TGTGCCAGTCTACGGGACAGACAAGAGACCCAGTACTTC
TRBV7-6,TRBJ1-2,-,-,CASRPTRSPVGYTF,TGTGCCAGCAGGCCGACACGGTCTCCCGTGGGCTACACCTTC
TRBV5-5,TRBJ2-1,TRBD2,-,CASSPFAGVPYNEQFF,TGTGCCAGCAGCCCCTTTGCGGGAGTACCCTACAATGAGCAGTTCTTC
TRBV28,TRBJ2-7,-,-,CASCPPGSSHEQYF,TGTGCCAGCTGTCCCCCAGGGTCGTCCCACGAGCAGTACTTC
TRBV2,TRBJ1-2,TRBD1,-,CASRASEGAGGYTF,TGTGCCAGCAGAGCCTCGGAGGGGGCAGGTGGCTACACCTTC
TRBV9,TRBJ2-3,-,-,CASSSNPDSETLPDTQYF,TGTGCCAGCAGCTCAAACCCTGACTCAGAAACATTACCAGATACGCAGTATTTT
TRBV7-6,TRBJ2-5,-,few,CASSSSSVETQYF,TGTGCCAGCAGCAGCTCTAGCGTTGAGACCCAGTACTTC
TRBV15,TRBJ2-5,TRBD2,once,CATSRGAGGPIAETQYF,TGTGCCACCAGCCGGGGGGCGGGAGGGCCGATAGCAGAGACCCAGTACTTC
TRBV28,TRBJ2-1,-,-,CASSPLGYEQFF,TGTGCCAGCAGTCCACTAGGGTATGAGCAGTTCTTC
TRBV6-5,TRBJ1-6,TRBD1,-,CASNRDRGGNSPLHF,TGTGCCAGCAATCGGGACAGGGGAGGTAATTCACCCCTCCACTTT
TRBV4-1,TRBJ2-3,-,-,CASSQPPGTFSTDTQYF,TGCGCCAGCAGCCAACCCCCCGGGACATTTAGCACAGATACGCAGTATTTT
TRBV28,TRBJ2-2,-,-,CASSFLSGELFF,TGTGCCAGCAGTTTTTTATCCGGGGAGCTGTTTTTT
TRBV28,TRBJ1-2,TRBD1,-,CASSLTGGQGAYGYTF,TGTGCCAGCAGTCTGACAGGGGGTCAGGGAGCCTATGGCTACACCTTC
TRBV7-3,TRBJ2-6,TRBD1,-,CASSLPDRGPGANVLTF,TGTGCCAGCAGCTTACCGGACAGGGGCCCTGGGGCCAACGTCCTGACTTTC
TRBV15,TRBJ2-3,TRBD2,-,CATSTSPGTSGRASDTQYF,TGTGCCACCAGCACCAGCCCCGGGACTAGCGGGAGGGCATCAGATACGCAGTATTTT
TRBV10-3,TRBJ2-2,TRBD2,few,CAIGLAGLDGELFF,TGTGCCATTGGCCTAGCGGGACTGGACGGGGAGCTGTTTTTT
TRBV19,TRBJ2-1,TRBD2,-,CASSIAGAAYNEQFF,TGTGCCAGTAGTATCGCGGGAGCTGCCTACAATGAGCAGTTCTTC
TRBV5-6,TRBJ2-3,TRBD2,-,CASSWGLAGSGDTQYF,TGTGCCAGCAGCTGGGGACTAGCGGGTTCGGGAGATACGCAGTATTTT